A single sample gave rise to the 31 T cell receptor beta chains below, sequenced in a study of graft-versus-host responses after intestinal transplantation. Assay used: immunoSEQ multiplex PCR; TCRdb lists only in-frame clones, some missing. The sample has about 63,000 clones, roughly nine tenths seen once; the top ten hold about 1.7%. Investigators treated the graft tissue so that it released intraepithelial and lamina propria lymphocytes. The sample was ileum tissue, taken more than 350 days after transplant. The receptor set was obtained from a human patient who received an intestinal transplant, so some T cells may come from the graft donor.

The chain recombines TRBV6-5 with TRBJ2-2, with D uncertain. The CDR3 extends over 13 amino acids. V lost 6 bases, J lost 5 bases, and 10 bases lay in between. Per the germline V gene, CDR1 is MNHEY and CDR2 is SVGAGI. CDR3 sequence: CASRLMATGELFF. In DNA, the CDR3 is TGTGCCAGCAGGCTTATGGCAACCGGGGAGCTGTTTTTT.

The rearrangement joins TRBV4-1 to TRBJ2-7; TRBD1 matches at 8 bases. Germline V lookup: CDR1 MGHRA, CDR2 YSYEKL. The V segment lost 2 bases and the J segment 2 bases; nucleotides outside the gene matches: 11. The CDR3 sequence is 17 residues long. The CDR3 sequence is CASSQYPGQVITYEQYF. In DNA form, the CDR3 reads TGCGCCAGCAGCCAATATCCGGGACAGGTCATCACCTACGAGCAGTACTTC.

The rearrangement uses TRBV7-9 and TRBJ1-6; D may be TRBD1 (6 bases). The CDR3 sequence is 15 residues long. Germline V gene lookup returns CDR1 SEHNR and CDR2 FQNEAQ (reference sequence). The V gene lost 8 bases and the J gene lost 3 bases, with 14 bases spanning the gap. The CDR3 loop reads CASSGGAIYNSPLHF. CDR3 DNA sequence: TGTGCCAGCTCTGGGGGGGCGATCTATAATTCACCCCTCCACTTT.

This chain links TRBV15 with TRBJ1-3, with 7 nucleotides matching TRBD1. Losses at the gene ends were 5 bases for V and 2 bases for J; bases not matched to a gene: 12. The CDR3 loop spans 17 amino acids. Germline V gene data show CDR1 as LNHNV and CDR2 as YYDKDF (reference sequence). This chain's CDR3 is CATSAWDRPTPGNTIYF. The CDR3 nucleotides are TGTGCCACCAGCGCGTGGGACAGACCTACGCCTGGAAACACCATATATTTT.

J is TRBJ1-4 and V is TRBV9, with D hard to call. Germline V lookup: CDR1 SGDLS, CDR2 YYNGEE. Trimming took off 0 bases at V and 10 bases at J, with 7 bases between the two ends. The CDR3 is 12 residues long. The CDR3 is CASSVALGKLFF. The CDR3 DNA is TGTGCCAGCAGCGTAGCCCTCGGAAAACTGTTTTTT.

V usage is TRBV4-1 and J usage is TRBJ2-6; D perhaps matches TRBD1 (6 bases). CDR1 is MGHRA and CDR2 is YSYEKL in the germline V gene. V dropped 4 bases and J dropped 0 bases, with 10 bases sitting between them. The CDR3 has 16 residues. The CDR3 nucleotides read TGCGCCAGCAGCCTCCTGGACAGCTCTGGGGCCAACGTCCTGACTTTC. Translated: CASSLLDSSGANVLTF.

The J gene is TRBJ2-1, the V gene TRBV30; D is perhaps TRBD2 (6 bases). Germline CDR1 reads GTSNPN; CDR2 reads SVGIG (reference sequence). CDR3 length: 11 amino acids. Trimming stripped 0 bases from V and 15 bases from J, with 12 bases between. The CDR3 here is CAWSVAGQWFF. For the CDR3, the DNA is TGTGCCTGGAGTGTTGCGGGGCAGTGGTTCTTC.

V gene TRBV7-8 combines with J gene TRBJ1-2, with D perhaps TRBD1 (6 bases). There are 13 residues in the CDR3. Germline V gene data show CDR1 as SGHVS and CDR2 as FQNEAQ. Trimming shortened V by 7 bases and J by 6 bases, and 15 bases separated the two germline ends. The CDR3: CASTETGSDGYTF. In nucleotides, the CDR3 is TGTGCCAGCACCGAGACAGGTAGTGATGGCTACACCTTC.

The rearrangement links TRBV28 to TRBJ2-5, with TRBD2 matching over 7 bases. This CDR3 contains 14 residues. Germline CDR1 reads MDHEN; CDR2 reads SYDVKM. V lost 1 base, J lost 7 bases, and 6 bases stayed unmatched. CDR3 in DNA: TGTGCCAGCAGTTTATCCGGGGAGGGTGGGACCCAGTACTTC. It specifies CASSLSGEGGTQYF.

The rearrangement links TRBV5-1 to TRBJ2-7, with 12 bases aligning to TRBD2. This CDR3 spans 15 amino acids. Germline V gene data show CDR1 as SGHRS and CDR2 as YFSETQ. V dropped 0 bases and J dropped 5; count of bases not matched to a gene: 3. The chain's CDR3 is CASSLELAGGDEQYF. CDR3 sequence (DNA): TGCGCCAGCAGCTTGGAACTAGCGGGAGGCGACGAGCAGTACTTC.

This sequence joins TRBV2 and TRBJ1-2; 7 nucleotides agree with TRBD1. Trimming cost V 6 bases and J 7 bases; bases outside gene matches: 2. From germline, CDR1 is SNHLY and CDR2 FYNNEI. This CDR3 region has 11 residues. CDR3 loop: CASRRTGGYTF. CDR3 DNA sequence: TGTGCCAGCAGGCGGACAGGTGGCTACACCTTC.

V gene TRBV7-2 combines with J gene TRBJ2-5; D ambiguous. The J call may be faulty, since TRBJ2-7 better matches the DNA end. The germline V gene encodes CDR1 SGHTA and CDR2 FQGNSA. This CDR3 has 14 residues. The CDR3 bases are TGTGCCAGCAGCTTAGGGGTGGCGAACTACGAGCAGTACTTC. This encodes CASSLGVANYEQYF.

The rearrangement links TRBV6-5 to TRBJ2-5; D remains ambiguous. The V end lost 6 bases, the J end lost 0 bases, and 8 bases lay between the germline ends. This CDR3 has 13 residues. Germline lookup yields CDR1 MNHEY and CDR2 SVGAGI. CDR3 nucleotide sequence: TGTGCCAGCAGAGCAACGTACCAAGAGACCCAGTACTTC. Protein product: CASRATYQETQYF.

The chain uses TRBV6-5 and TRBJ2-3, with 9 bases that match TRBD1. The CDR3 is 14 amino acids. The germline V gene has CDR1 MNHEY and CDR2 SVGAGI. The junction had 7 bases not matched to a gene; V was cut back by 6 bases and J by 6 bases. The CDR3 coding sequence is TGTGCCAGCAGCCTGACAGGGGGGCGGGATACGCAGTATTTT. It yields the protein CASSLTGGRDTQYF.

Concerning this clone itself: At one end, the junction sequence differs from germline, possibly due to a read error. The J gene is TRBJ2-7, the V gene TRBV6-4, with a possible D match to TRBD2 (5 bases). Per the germline V gene, CDR1 is MRHNA and CDR2 is SNTAGT. The CDR3 is 8 amino acids. The CDR3 region is CASSEEDF. In nucleotides, the CDR3 is TGTGCCAGCAGTGAGGAGGACTTC.

The chain employs TRBV29-1 and TRBJ2-5; D might be TRBD2 (6 bases). The CDR3 contains 13 residues. CDR1 and CDR2 (germline): SQVTM, ANQGSEA. V was shortened by 3 bases and J by 5 bases, with 13 bases between the two germline ends. The CDR3 DNA sequence: TGCAGCGTTGATCTGGGAGGAGGTGAGACCCAGTACTTC. It is translated as CSVDLGGGETQYF.

This rearrangement joins TRBV29-1 to TRBJ2-7; 7 bases agree with TRBD2. V gave up 4 bases and J gave up 0 bases; unmatched junction bases: 3. In germline, CDR1 is SQVTM, CDR2 ANQGSEA. This CDR3 has 13 residues. CDR3 bases: TGCAGCGTTGTTGGCGGGAGCTCCTACGAGCAGTACTTC. Translation gives CSVVGGSSYEQYF.

The chain couples TRBV5-6 to TRBJ1-2; D may be TRBD1 (5 bases). V lost 0 bases and J 8 bases, leaving 17 bases between the germline ends. The germline CDR1 and CDR2 sequences are SGHDT and YYEEEE. The CDR3 is 15 residues long. The CDR3 DNA follows: TGTGCCAGCAGCTTGGTCCAGGGTGATATTGAGGGCTACACCTTC. It encodes CASSLVQGDIEGYTF.

The V gene is TRBV18, the J gene TRBJ2-2; D gene ambiguous. The germline gives CDR1 KGHSH, CDR2 LQKENI. Trimming stripped 5 bases from V and 3 bases from J, with 10 bases between. This CDR3 contains 14 residues. CDR3 sequence: CASSLNRDTGELFF. The CDR3 coding sequence is TGTGCCAGCTCATTAAATAGAGACACCGGGGAGCTGTTTTTT.

This clone was detected only once. The chain uses TRBV25-1 and TRBJ2-2; a possible D gene is TRBD2 (7 bases). Looked up from germline, CDR1 is MGHDK and CDR2 is SYGVNS. This CDR3 has 18 residues. V was trimmed by 3 bases and J by 0 bases, leaving 17 bases between them. The CDR3 reads CASSEGGQGEANTGELFF. In DNA form, the CDR3 reads TGTGCCAGCAGTGAGGGGGGGCAGGGTGAGGCGAACACCGGGGAGCTGTTTTTT.

The chain links TRBV29-1 to TRBJ2-2; D not resolved. Germline V gene lookup returns CDR1 SQVTM and CDR2 ANQGSEA. There are 15 residues in the CDR3. The V end was cut by 0 bases, the J end by 1 base, with 9 bases between. The DNA of the CDR3 is TGCAGCGTTGAAGATCAAGGGATGAACACCGGGGAGCTGTTTTTT. It encodes CSVEDQGMNTGELFF.

The genes are TRBV15 and TRBJ2-7, with D possibly matching TRBD2 (6 bases). V lost 5 bases and J 6 bases, leaving 17 bases between the germline ends. The germline V gene encodes CDR1 LNHNV and CDR2 YYDKDF (reference sequence). The CDR3 sequence is 14 residues long. The CDR3 sequence: CATSPSRGMAEQYF. CDR3 in DNA: TGTGCCACCAGCCCATCGCGGGGAATGGCCGAGCAGTACTTC. The full variable domain, in which reference TRBV15 and TRBJ2-7 provide the parts outside the CDR3, is DAMVIQNPRYQVTQFGKPVTLSCSQTLNHNVMYWYQQKSSQAPKLLFHYYDKDFNNEADTPDNFQSRRPNTSFCFLDIRSPGLGDTAMYLCATSPSRGMAEQYFGPGTRLTVT.

The CDR3 nucleotides are TGTGCCAGCAGCTCCATTACTACAGCCCCCTACGAGCAGTACTTC. Amino acid sequence: CASSSITTAPYEQYF. The chain recombines TRBV7-6 with TRBJ2-7; no firm D call. Deletions cut 4 bases from V and 2 bases from J, with 15 bases between. Germline V gene lookup returns CDR1 SGHVS and CDR2 FNYEAQ. The CDR3 has 15 amino acids.

The sample holds a few counts of this clone. The chain combines TRBV30 with TRBJ1-1; 7 nucleotides match TRBD1. Germline CDR1 is GTSNPN and CDR2 is SVGIG (reference sequence). V dropped 3 bases and J dropped 2; count of bases not matched to a gene: 6. This CDR3 is built from 14 residues. Written as DNA, the CDR3 is TGTGCCTGGAGAGGGGACAGCTTTAACACTGAAGCTTTCTTT. Amino acids: CAWRGDSFNTEAFF.

A remark on this clone: In the same sample, other DNA sequences code for this CDR3. V gene TRBV28 combines with J gene TRBJ2-7, with unresolved D. The germline V gene has CDR1 MDHEN and CDR2 SYDVKM. CDR3 length equals 11 residues. The V and J ends lost 3 bases and 4 bases respectively, with 4 bases between them. CDR3 sequence (DNA): TGTGCCAGCAGTTTTCGGTACGAGCAGTACTTC. Translating gives CASSFRYEQYF.

J is TRBJ2-3 and V is TRBV7-7; TRBD2 aligns across 8 bases. Germline lookup yields CDR1 SSHAT and CDR2 FNYEAQ (reference sequence). The J segment lost 5 bases and the V segment lost 5 bases, leaving 12 bases of the junction unmatched. The CDR3 extends over 16 amino acids. CDR3 loop: CASSPLGRGAKDTQYF. The CDR3 DNA follows: TGTGCCAGCAGCCCTCTAGGGCGGGGGGCCAAAGATACGCAGTATTTT.

This rearrangement joins TRBV19 to TRBJ1-2, with D possibly being TRBD1 (6 bases). Germline CDR1 and CDR2: LNHDA and SQIVND (reference sequence). Trimming left V 4 bases short and J 1 base short, with 13 bases between. The CDR3 sequence is 15 residues long. The CDR3 nucleotides read TGTGCCAGTAGTAAGGACAGCGGACTTAACTATGGCTACACCTTC. Amino acids: CASSKDSGLNYGYTF.

The chain uses TRBV6-1 and TRBJ1-3; no definite D call. CDR1 is MNHNS and CDR2 is SASEGT in the germline V gene. This CDR3 is built from 17 residues. The V end lost 0 bases, the J end lost 0 bases, and 12 bases lay between the germline ends. In nucleotides, the CDR3 is TGTGCCAGCAGTGAAGCGGTGACGGGATACTCTGGAAACACCATATATTTT. Translating it yields CASSEAVTGYSGNTIYF.

The chain combines TRBV6-5 with TRBJ1-2, with 7 bases aligning to TRBD1. The V and J ends lost 6 bases and 6 bases, in that order; junction bases with no gene match: 10. This CDR3 contains 14 residues. Germline V gene data show CDR1 as MNHEY and CDR2 as SVGAGI. Written as DNA, the CDR3 is TGTGCCAGCAGCTCTCAGACAGGGTGGGATGGCTACACCTTC. It encodes CASSSQTGWDGYTF.

The chain recombines TRBV6-5 with TRBJ1-1, with a weak D call TRBD1 (6 bases). The CDR3 is 15 residues long. Trimming cost V 6 bases and J 8 bases, with 22 bases left between them. CDR1 and CDR2 (germline): MNHEY, SVGAGI. CDR3 in DNA: TGTGCCAGCAGATCCGATCAGGGGCCCTACAACGAAGCTTTCTTT. Amino acid sequence: CASRSDQGPYNEAFF.

V gene TRBV15 combines with J gene TRBJ2-2; tentatively, D is TRBD1 or TRBD2 (6 bases each). This CDR3 is 15 amino acids long. The germline CDR1 and CDR2 sequences are LNHNV and YYDKDF (reference sequence). Trimming left V 3 bases short and J 4 bases short, with 12 bases between. CDR3 amino acids: CATSSGGLFTGELFF. In nucleotides, the CDR3 is TGTGCCACCAGCAGCGGGGGCCTCTTCACCGGGGAGCTGTTTTTT.